This T cell receptor beta chain came from a study of shared clonotypes between healthy human individuals. Using immunoSEQ multiplex PCR, the repertoire was profiled, and TCRdb retains in-frame clones only, with some absent. The table shows hundreds of thousands of clones, with around 73% occurring only once. The germline gives CDR1 LNHDA, CDR2 SQIVND (reference sequence). This CDR3 spans 13 amino acids. Trimming removed 4 bases from V and 2 bases from J, with 6 bases in between. This sequence joins TRBV19 and TRBJ2-1; no definite D call. The source is a woman aged 25-40 years in good health. The sequencing input was memory CD4+ T cells sorted from blood. Subset indicated: CD45RA-negative fraction. The DNA of the CDR3 is TGTGCCAGTAGTAGGGGTACCTACAATGAGCAGTTCTTC. This sequence encodes CASSRGTYNEQFF.